This TCR beta chain emerged from a study of memory CD4+ T cells and cytomegalovirus serostatus. Background on the study: This sample comes from healthy Belgian adults, about 10 CMV seropositive, around 26 seronegative. Overall study findings and caveats: Median bootstrapped AUC for CMV status was around 0.96 originally, approximately 0.93 US-trained. CD4+ memory repertoires contained about 40% of the roughly 160 reported CMV TCRbeta sequences.

Worth noting for this clone: No antigen is known for it.

V dropped 4 bases and J dropped 11 bases, with 17 bases sitting between them. CDR3 length: 13 amino acids. From germline, CDR1 is MDHEN and CDR2 SYDVKM. The sort gate was single viable CD3+CD4+CD8-CD45RO+ cells for memory CD4+ T cells. After thawing, CD4+ T cells were positively selected. Assay used: immunoSEQ multiplex PCR; TCRdb lists only in-frame clones, some missing. Among some 41,000 clones listed, around 80% were seen once. The chain joins TRBV28 to TRBJ1-1; the D is unclear. What was sequenced was memory CD4+ T cells from blood. The clonotype was recovered from an adult in good health and CMV-seronegative. The CDR3 coding sequence is TGTGCCAGCAGTTCTCCGGACTCGACTGGGGCTTTCTTT. Translated: CASSSPDSTGAFF.